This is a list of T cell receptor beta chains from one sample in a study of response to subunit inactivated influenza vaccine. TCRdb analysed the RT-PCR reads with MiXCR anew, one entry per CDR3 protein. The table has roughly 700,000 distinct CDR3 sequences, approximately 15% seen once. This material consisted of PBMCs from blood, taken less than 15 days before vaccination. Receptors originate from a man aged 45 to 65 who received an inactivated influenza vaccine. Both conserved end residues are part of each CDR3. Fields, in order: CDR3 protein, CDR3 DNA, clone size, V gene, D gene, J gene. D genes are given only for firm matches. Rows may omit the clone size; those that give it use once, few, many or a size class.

CDR3 protein: CASSAHRGQRTEAFF
CDR3 DNA: TGTGCCAGCAGCGCCCACAGGGGGCAGAGGACTGAAGCTTTCTTT
clone size: .
V gene: TRBV7-3
D gene: TRBD1
J gene: TRBJ1-1

CDR3 protein: CASSPLIARANTEAFF
CDR3 DNA: TGTGCCAGCTCACCTTTAATCGCCAGAGCGAACACTGAAGCTTTCTTT
clone size: .
V gene: TRBV18
D gene: .
J gene: TRBJ1-1

CDR3 protein: CAISEDRYSYEQYF
CDR3 DNA: TGTGCCATCAGTGAGGACAGATACTCCTACGAGCAGTACTTC
clone size: few
V gene: TRBV10-3
D gene: .
J gene: TRBJ2-7

CDR3 protein: CASSFRSGTQPQHF
CDR3 DNA: TGTGCCAGCAGTTTCCGGTCAGGGACTCAGCCCCAGCATTTT
clone size: many
V gene: TRBV12-3/TRBV12-4
D gene: .
J gene: TRBJ1-5

CDR3 protein: CASALGQGANSPLHF
CDR3 DNA: TGTGCCAGCGCGCTTGGACAGGGGGCTAATTCACCCCTCCACTTT
clone size: .
V gene: TRBV12-3/TRBV12-4
D gene: TRBD1
J gene: TRBJ1-6

CDR3 protein: CASSPGLLNNEQFF
CDR3 DNA: TGCGCCAGCAGCCCGGGACTTCTCAACAATGAGCAGTTCTTC
clone size: .
V gene: TRBV4-3
D gene: .
J gene: TRBJ2-1

CDR3 protein: CASGQGWTGELFF
CDR3 DNA: TGTGCCAGCGGACAGGGTTGGACCGGGGAGCTGTTTTTT
clone size: .
V gene: TRBV2
D gene: TRBD1
J gene: TRBJ2-2

CDR3 protein: CASSLNPGQGETQYF
CDR3 DNA: TGTGCCAGCAGCTTAAACCCAGGGCAGGGAGAGACCCAGTACTTC
clone size: few
V gene: TRBV7-2
D gene: .
J gene: TRBJ2-5

CDR3 protein: CASSYLASGPLAKNIQYF
CDR3 DNA: TGTGCCAGCAGTTACCTGGCTAGCGGTCCTCTAGCCAAAAACATTCAGTACTTC
clone size: few
V gene: TRBV6-2/TRBV6-3
D gene: TRBD2
J gene: TRBJ2-4

CDR3 protein: CASTGLGYGYTF
CDR3 DNA: TGTGCCAGCACAGGGTTGGGCTATGGCTACACCTTC
clone size: .
V gene: TRBV28
D gene: .
J gene: TRBJ1-2

CDR3 protein: CSAIAPGGFQETQYF
CDR3 DNA: TGCAGTGCCATCGCCCCCGGCGGGTTCCAAGAGACCCAGTACTTC
clone size: .
V gene: TRBV20-1
D gene: .
J gene: TRBJ2-5

CDR3 protein: CASSPTSGGTYEQYF
CDR3 DNA: TGTGCCAGCAGTCCGACTAGCGGGGGGACCTACGAGCAGTACTTC
clone size: many
V gene: TRBV28
D gene: TRBD2
J gene: TRBJ2-7

CDR3 protein: CASSYFTLFSSRKEQYF
CDR3 DNA: TGTGCCAGCAGTTACTTTACGCTCTTCTCCTCGAGGAAGGAGCAGTACTTC
clone size: few
V gene: TRBV6-5
D gene: .
J gene: TRBJ2-7

CDR3 protein: CASSQGKYTQYF
CDR3 DNA: TGTGCCAGCAGCCAGGGGAAATACACGCAGTATTTT
clone size: .
V gene: TRBV14
D gene: .
J gene: TRBJ2-3

CDR3 protein: CASSPRLAGVLEQFF
CDR3 DNA: TGTGCCAGCAGTCCACGACTAGCGGGAGTTTTGGAGCAGTTCTTC
clone size: few
V gene: TRBV12-3/TRBV12-4
D gene: TRBD2
J gene: TRBJ2-1

CDR3 protein: CASSLVTPPLHF
CDR3 DNA: TGTGCCAGCAGCTTAGTAACCCCCCCCCTCCACTTT
clone size: many
V gene: TRBV7-2
D gene: .
J gene: TRBJ1-6

CDR3 protein: CASSLGVGGETQYF
CDR3 DNA: TGTGCCAGCAGTCTTGGGGTAGGAGGAGAGACCCAGTACTTC
clone size: few
V gene: TRBV28
D gene: .
J gene: TRBJ2-5

CDR3 protein: CASRQGPTLLGAAGYGYTF
CDR3 DNA: TGTGCCAGCAGACAGGGGCCTACCTTATTGGGGGCAGCGGGATATGGCTACACCTTC
clone size: few
V gene: TRBV11-2
D gene: TRBD1
J gene: TRBJ1-2

CDR3 protein: CASSLSRLEQPQHF
CDR3 DNA: TGTGCCAGCAGCTTGAGTAGATTGGAGCAGCCCCAGCATTTT
clone size: .
V gene: TRBV7-2
D gene: .
J gene: TRBJ1-5

CDR3 protein: CASSRDRVPNYGYTF
CDR3 DNA: TGTGCCAGCAGCCGAGACAGGGTGCCGAACTATGGCTACACCTTC
clone size: .
V gene: TRBV7-2
D gene: TRBD1
J gene: TRBJ1-2

CDR3 protein: CASSPGGVQETQYF
CDR3 DNA: TGCGCCAGCAGCCCAGGTGGAGTCCAAGAGACCCAGTACTTC
clone size: .
V gene: TRBV5-1
D gene: .
J gene: TRBJ2-5

CDR3 protein: CASSPGTGVANEQFF
CDR3 DNA: TGTGCCAGCAGTCCCGGGACAGGTGTGGCTAATGAGCAGTTCTTC
clone size: many
V gene: TRBV12-3/TRBV12-4
D gene: TRBD1
J gene: TRBJ2-1

CDR3 protein: CASSLARGRSSYEQYF
CDR3 DNA: TGTGCCAGCAGCTTAGCGAGGGGGCGGAGCTCCTACGAGCAGTACTTC
clone size: few
V gene: TRBV7-9
D gene: TRBD1
J gene: TRBJ2-7

CDR3 protein: CSGGTAQETQYF
CDR3 DNA: TGCAGCGGCGGGACAGCTCAAGAGACCCAGTACTTC
clone size: .
V gene: TRBV29-1
D gene: .
J gene: TRBJ2-5

CDR3 protein: CASSVGEGAIYHEQFF
CDR3 DNA: TGTGCCAGCAGCGTAGGGGAGGGGGCGATATATCATGAGCAGTTCTTC
clone size: few
V gene: TRBV9
D gene: .
J gene: TRBJ2-1

CDR3 protein: CASSLQGTGSSYNEQFF
CDR3 DNA: TGTGCCAGCAGTTTACAGGGGACAGGGAGCTCCTACAATGAGCAGTTCTTC
clone size: many
V gene: TRBV27
D gene: TRBD1
J gene: TRBJ2-1

CDR3 protein: CATKPRLMSSGANVLTF
CDR3 DNA: TGTGCAACCAAACCGCGACTGATGAGCTCTGGGGCCAACGTCCTGACTTTC
clone size: .
V gene: TRBV12-3/TRBV12-4
D gene: .
J gene: TRBJ2-6

CDR3 protein: CASSLKFLTQYF
CDR3 DNA: TGTGCCAGCAGTTTAAAGTTTCTTACGCAGTATTTT
clone size: .
V gene: TRBV28
D gene: .
J gene: TRBJ2-3

CDR3 protein: CASRGILVFNEQYF
CDR3 DNA: TGTGCCAGCAGGGGGATACTAGTATTCAACGAGCAGTACTTC
clone size: .
V gene: TRBV11-2
D gene: .
J gene: TRBJ2-7

CDR3 protein: CASSLPQEQETQYF
CDR3 DNA: TGTGCCAGCAGTTTGCCACAGGAACAAGAGACCCAGTACTTC
clone size: .
V gene: TRBV28
D gene: .
J gene: TRBJ2-5

CDR3 protein: CASNRAGNSPLHF
CDR3 DNA: TGTGCCAGCAACAGGGCAGGAAATTCACCCCTCCACTTT
clone size: .
V gene: TRBV27
D gene: .
J gene: TRBJ1-6

CDR3 protein: CASSVRQGENNEQFF
CDR3 DNA: TGTGCCAGCAGCGTACGGCAGGGGGAGAACAATGAGCAGTTCTTC
clone size: few
V gene: TRBV9
D gene: TRBD1
J gene: TRBJ2-1

CDR3 protein: CASSSQDSLAKNIQYF
CDR3 DNA: TGTGCCAGCAGCTCTCAGGACAGTCTAGCCAAAAACATTCAGTACTTC
clone size: .
V gene: TRBV7-9
D gene: .
J gene: TRBJ2-4

CDR3 protein: CASSFNGGAETQYF
CDR3 DNA: TGTGCCAGCAGCTTTAACGGGGGTGCAGAGACCCAGTACTTC
clone size: .
V gene: TRBV7-9
D gene: .
J gene: TRBJ2-5

CDR3 protein: CASSLRQADGYTF
CDR3 DNA: TGTGCCAGCTCACTAAGACAGGCCGATGGCTACACCTTC
clone size: few
V gene: TRBV18
D gene: .
J gene: TRBJ1-2

CDR3 protein: CSAQTGGGDLFF
CDR3 DNA: TGCAGCGCCCAGACTGGCGGGGGGGACCTGTTCTTC
clone size: few
V gene: TRBV29-1
D gene: TRBD2
J gene: TRBJ2-1

CDR3 protein: CASSQDRITTGTPEETQYF
CDR3 DNA: TGTGCCAGCAGCCAAGATAGAATAACAACTGGGACCCCCGAAGAGACCCAGTACTTC
clone size: many
V gene: TRBV4-2
D gene: .
J gene: TRBJ2-5